A single T cell receptor beta chain is shown here with its context. Its antigen remains unidentified. Read data end 3 residues before the CDR3 end; the end is taken from the germline J gene. As for treatment: autologous CTL019 cells: CD19 CAR with 4-1BB and CD3 zeta domains. The CD19 CAR included TCR zeta plus 4-1BB costimulatory signaling. Leukapheresis of peripheral blood supplied the T cells used to manufacture CTL019. This record comes from a study of TET2 disruption in CD19-targeted CAR T cells. The germline V gene encodes CDR1 GTSNPN and CDR2 SVGIG (reference sequence). The CDR3 covers 13 residues. Clones were read by immunoSEQ multiplex PCR, and TCRdb kept only the in-frame ones, dropping some. This sample's clone table lists more than 25,000 clones.

The sample was CD8- CAR+ T cells sorted from cultured blood T cells, taken for CD19 CAR T cell therapy. Subset of the sample: CD8-negative CAR-positive T cells from the infusion product. This TCR was recovered from a man between 65 and 85 years old with chronic lymphocytic leukemia. The chain carries TRBV30 and TRBJ1-4; TRBD1 matches at 9 bases. The CDR3 reads CAWSGQGDSPLFF. Incomplete CDR3 DNA: TGTGCCTGGAGTGGACAGGGGGATTCACCA.